This T cell receptor (beta chain) was recorded in a study of T cell responses to AZD1222 COVID-19 vaccine. Turning to the study itself: Second doses that came at about 4 or about 12 weeks were put together.

Notes on the study in general: Repertoires were collected only later (after the peak T cell response had occurred).

TCRdb's copy holds only in-frame clones and misses some; the assay was immunoSEQ multiplex PCR. The sample records about 160,000 clones, 91% being singletons. Germline CDR1 reads LNHDA; CDR2 reads SQIVND (reference sequence). Germline trimming cut 7 bases from V and 0 bases from J; bases unmatched to any gene: 14. The CDR3 consists of 18 residues. Notes on this clone: No antigen is known for it.

This receptor was obtained from an adult in good health. The V and J genes are TRBV19 and TRBJ1-1; TRBD1 agrees at 10 bases. Specimen: peripheral blood, collected on day 0 of AZD1222 vaccination. The CDR3 spells CASTRLLTGGAMNTEAFF. In DNA form, the CDR3 reads TGTGCCAGTACCAGATTGCTGACAGGGGGCGCGATGAACACTGAAGCTTTCTTT.